This TCR beta chain was captured by sequencing in a study of cytotoxic CD8 clonotypes in ibrutinib-treated CLL. V was pared by 6 bases and J by 2 bases, with 14 bases between. Germline-derived CDR1 and CDR2 are SNHLY and FYNNEI. This CDR3 spans 14 amino acids. Measured with immunoSEQ multiplex PCR; TCRdb has only the in-frame clones, and not every one. The sample has about 76,000 clones, approximately 82% seen once; the top ten hold 35% to 45%. The chain employs TRBV2 and TRBJ2-7, with D unclear. The specimen comprised PBMCs, sampled after 24 months of ibrutinib treatment. The sequence derives from a human donor with chronic lymphocytic leukemia. The CDR3 DNA is TGTGCCAGCAGCGACATACTAACCCCCTACGAGCAGTACTTC. This codes for CASSDILTPYEQYF.